These 27 T cell receptor beta chains share one sample of origin, sequenced in a study of OX40 agonist ivuxolimab in advanced cancers. Assay used: immunoSEQ multiplex PCR; TCRdb lists only in-frame clones, some missing. The sample holds about 77,000 clones, around 87% seen once. Source: CD4+ or CD8+ T cells sorted from blood, taken in a trial of the OX40 agonist ivuxolimab. The receptors derive from an adult with an advanced solid tumor such as melanoma, head and neck, liver or kidney cancer.

This clone was seen a few times. J is TRBJ1-2 and V is TRBV19; 7 positions agree with TRBD1. The CDR3 is 14 residues long. Germline V CDR1 and CDR2: LNHDA, SQIVND (reference sequence). V was clipped by 6 bases and J by 5 bases; unmatched bases: 9. CDR3 nucleotide sequence: TGTGCCAGTAGCTCCGACAGGGACGGGTATGGCTACACCTTC. Translation gives CASSSDRDGYGYTF.

DNA for the CDR3: TGTGCCAGCAGTTATGTCTCTGGGGCCAACGTCCTGACTTTC. This translates into CASSYVSGANVLTF. The J gene is TRBJ2-6, the V gene TRBV6-6; D is unclear. Germline V lookup: CDR1 MNHNY, CDR2 SVGAGI (reference sequence). The V and J ends lost 3 bases and 0 bases respectively, with 3 bases between them. The CDR3 is made up of 14 amino acids.

This chain connects TRBV30 to TRBJ1-4; D is unresolved. Germline CDR1 GTSNPN, CDR2 SVGIG (reference sequence). The V gene lost 0 bases and the J gene lost 8 bases, with 16 bases spanning the gap. The CDR3 loop spans 15 amino acids. In nucleotides, the CDR3 is TGTGCCTGGAGTGTACGTAAGGGTTCCACAGAAAAACTGTTTTTT. It is translated as CAWSVRKGSTEKLFF.

This chain connects TRBV6-6 to TRBJ1-4; 9 bases are shared with TRBD1. The CDR3 sequence is 14 residues long. The germline V gene encodes CDR1 MNHNY and CDR2 SVGAGI (reference sequence). V shed 2 bases and J 8 bases; nucleotides not matched to a gene: 3. This CDR3 reads CASSYRDRDEKLFF. Here the CDR3 DNA reads TGTGCCAGCAGTTACCGGGACAGGGACGAAAAACTGTTTTTT.

This clone occurred many times. Other DNA sequences in this sample translate to the same CDR3. The chain links TRBV14 to TRBJ1-1, with D tentatively TRBD1 (5 bases). The CDR3 consists of 13 residues. Trimming cost V 5 bases and J 1 base, with 8 bases left between them. Germline V lookup: CDR1 SGHDN, CDR2 FVKESK. CDR3 in DNA: TGTGCCAGCAGCATTGGGGGGAACACTGAAGCTTTCTTT. Translated: CASSIGGNTEAFF.

V usage is TRBV2 and J usage is TRBJ2-5; D possibly corresponds to TRBD1 (5 bases). This CDR3 contains 14 residues. V lost 5 bases and J lost 1, with 11 bases in between. The germline V gene has CDR1 SNHLY and CDR2 FYNNEI. DNA for the CDR3: TGTGCCAGCAGTCCATCGACAGTCCAAGAGACCCAGTACTTC. It specifies CASSPSTVQETQYF.

The chain combines TRBV11-3 with TRBJ2-1; D might be TRBD2 (7 bases). CDR3 size: 16 residues. Germline V CDR1 and CDR2: SGHNT, YENEEA. Trimming removed 4 bases from V and 0 bases from J, with 13 bases in between. The CDR3 sequence: CASSSEGGGSYNEQFF. DNA for the CDR3: TGTGCCAGCAGCTCCGAAGGGGGGGGCTCCTACAATGAGCAGTTCTTC.

This sequence joins TRBV4-3 and TRBJ2-2; D call uncertain. The CDR3 sequence is 14 residues long. Germline loops: CDR1 LGHNA, CDR2 YSLEER. The V end lost 1 base, the J end lost 6 bases, and 9 bases lay between the germline ends. The CDR3 here is CASSQGTGSGELFF. The CDR3 DNA reads as TGCGCCAGCAGCCAAGGGACGGGCTCCGGGGAGCTGTTTTTT.

This chain joins TRBV9 and TRBJ1-3; 8 nucleotides align to TRBD1. Unmatched junction bases numbered 6, after V lost 4 bases and J lost 3 bases. The CDR3 loop spans 15 amino acids. From germline, CDR1 is SGDLS and CDR2 YYNGEE. The CDR3 DNA is TGTGCCAGCAGCTCCCGGACAGGGAATGGAAACACCATATATTTT. Its protein is CASSSRTGNGNTIYF.

The chain has TRBV7-8 and TRBJ2-2; 10 nucleotides agree with TRBD2. The CDR3 length is 18 residues. The V gene end was trimmed by 1 base and the J gene end by 0 bases; junction bases not matched to a gene: 5. Germline loops: CDR1 SGHVS, CDR2 FQNEAQ. CDR3 in DNA: TGTGCCAGCAGCTTAGTTACTAGCGGGGACGCGAACACCGGGGAGCTGTTTTTT. This translates into CASSLVTSGDANTGELFF.

This clone is a singleton in its sample. The rearrangement joins TRBV6-6 to TRBJ1-1, with no clear D. Germline CDR1 is MNHNY and CDR2 is SVGAGI (reference sequence). There are 15 residues in the CDR3. Trimming took off 6 bases at V and 1 base at J, with 15 bases between the two ends. The CDR3 nucleotides read TGTGCCAGCAGCCTAATTCAGTCCCGGAACACTGAAGCTTTCTTT. Translating gives CASSLIQSRNTEAFF.

The rearrangement joins TRBV28 to TRBJ1-1; D remains unclear. The CDR3 loop spans 12 amino acids. Germline-derived CDR1 and CDR2 are MDHEN and SYDVKM. Between the trimmed V and J ends, which lost 5 bases and 0 bases, there was a span of 4 bases. CDR3 sequence reads: CASSAVNTEAFF. For the CDR3, the DNA is TGTGCCAGCAGTGCCGTGAACACTGAAGCTTTCTTT.

The chain couples TRBV6-6 to TRBJ1-6; D unclear. Germline V gene lookup returns CDR1 MNHNY and CDR2 SVGAGI (reference sequence). The V end was cut by 0 bases, the J end by 8 bases, with 11 bases between. The CDR3 is made up of 15 amino acids. The CDR3 DNA reads as TGTGCCAGCAGTTACTCGAAGCCATGGGATTCACCCCTCCACTTT. Protein product: CASSYSKPWDSPLHF.

The rearrangement joins TRBV7-6 to TRBJ2-1, with 13 bases aligning to TRBD2. Germline CDR1 and CDR2: SGHVS and FNYEAQ. The V and J ends lost 5 bases and 4 bases, in that order; junction bases with no gene match: 8. The CDR3 covers 17 residues. The CDR3 reads CASSTSGLAGRYNEQFF. DNA of the CDR3: TGTGCCAGCAGCACATCGGGACTAGCGGGGCGTTACAATGAGCAGTTCTTC.

The rearrangement uses TRBV19 and TRBJ1-5; the D is unclear. The CDR3 consists of 14 residues. The V and J ends lost 3 bases and 4 bases respectively, with 10 bases between them. Germline V gene sequence: CDR1 LNHDA, CDR2 SQIVND (reference sequence). DNA of the CDR3: TGTGCCAGTAGTATCATGGTCTCTAATCAGCCCCAGCATTTT. Translated: CASSIMVSNQPQHF.

The chain combines TRBV11-3 with TRBJ2-1, with 10 bases matching TRBD2. In germline, CDR1 is SGHNT, CDR2 YENEEA. Unmatched junction bases numbered 11, after V lost 5 bases and J lost 10 bases. This CDR3 is 15 amino acids long. CDR3 residues: CASSHSPSGSGEQFF. CDR3 nucleotides: TGTGCCAGCAGCCATTCTCCTAGCGGGAGTGGGGAGCAGTTCTTC. The entire variable domain, with the rest obtained from reference TRBV11-3 and TRBJ2-1, is as follows: EAGVVQSPRYKIIEKKQPVAFWCNPISGHNTLYWYLQNLGQGPELLIRYENEEAVDDSQLPKDRFSAERLKGVDSTLKIQPAELGDSAVYLCASSHSPSGSGEQFFGPGTRLTVL.

V and J are TRBV5-1 and TRBJ1-4; the D is unclear. This CDR3 has 11 amino acids. Per germline, CDR1 SGHRS and CDR2 YFSETQ. Trimming took off 6 bases at V and 8 bases at J, with 8 bases between the two ends. The CDR3 protein is CASMAGEKLFF. The DNA of the CDR3 is TGCGCCAGCATGGCGGGAGAAAAACTGTTTTTT. The full variable domain, in which reference TRBV5-1 and TRBJ1-4 provide the parts outside the CDR3, is KAGVTQTPRYLIKTRGQQVTLSCSPISGHRSVSWYQQTPGQGLQFLFEYFSETQRNKGNFPGRFSGRQFSNSRSEMNVSTLELGDSALYLCASMAGEKLFFGSGTQLSVL.

This rearrangement joins TRBV14 to TRBJ2-5, with 8 bases aligning to TRBD2. The CDR3 loop spans 15 amino acids. J gave up 2 bases and V 4 bases, and 6 bases lay outside the gene matches. CDR1 and CDR2 (germline): SGHDN, FVKESK. The CDR3 loop is CASSRLRGEQETQYF. As DNA, the CDR3 is TGTGCCAGCAGCCGGTTGCGGGGGGAACAAGAGACCCAGTACTTC.

The chain has TRBV2 and TRBJ2-1; 12 bases align to TRBD2. This CDR3 region has 15 residues. V shed 4 bases, J shed 9 bases, and the junction held 7 bases outside the gene matches. The germline CDR1 and CDR2 sequences are SNHLY and FYNNEI. The chain's CDR3 is CASSATSGRGAEQFF. As DNA, the CDR3 is TGTGCCAGCAGTGCGACTAGCGGGAGAGGGGCTGAGCAGTTCTTC.

The V gene is TRBV5-1, the J gene TRBJ2-5, with 7 positions matching TRBD2. Trimming took 4 bases from V and 3 from J; bases not matched to a gene: 6. The germline V gene encodes CDR1 SGHRS and CDR2 YFSETQ. The CDR3 runs to 14 residues. The CDR3 nucleotides are TGCGCCAGCAGCCAAGGGCTAGCGGAAGAGACCCAGTACTTC. It translates to CASSQGLAEETQYF.

The V and J genes are TRBV4-3 and TRBJ1-6; no definite D call. Trimming left V 1 base short and J 9 bases short, with 10 bases between. Germline V gene lookup returns CDR1 LGHNA and CDR2 YSLEER. The CDR3 spans 14 residues. CDR3 sequence: CASSQGQEGSPLHF. CDR3 nucleotide sequence: TGCGCCAGCAGCCAAGGTCAAGAGGGTTCACCCCTCCACTTT.

The chain combines TRBV28 with TRBJ1-1; no clear D. There are 14 residues in the CDR3. Germline loops: CDR1 MDHEN, CDR2 SYDVKM. The ends were cut back, 10 bases at V and 2 bases at J, with 17 bases in the middle. The CDR3 nucleotides read TGTGCCATTGGAAAGTTCCGGGTTAACACTGAAGCTTTCTTT. Translation: CAIGKFRVNTEAFF.

The CDR3 DNA reads as TGTGCCAGCAGCTTATTGGAGACCCAGTACTTC. It yields the protein CASSLLETQYF. The gene calls are TRBV7-6 and TRBJ2-5; D is unresolved. CDR3 length equals 11 residues. CDR1 is SGHVS, CDR2 FNYEAQ, per germline. V was clipped by 2 bases and J by 5 bases, with 3 bases between them.

The chain couples TRBV30 to TRBJ1-6; the D is unclear. Germline-derived CDR1 and CDR2 are GTSNPN and SVGIG (reference sequence). There are 14 residues in the CDR3. The V gene lost 1 base and the J gene lost 8 bases, with 12 bases spanning the gap. CDR3: CAWSEGGSDSPLHF. The CDR3 nucleotides are TGTGCCTGGAGTGAGGGAGGTTCCGATTCACCCCTCCACTTT.

Worth noting for this clone: Mismatch with germline at one junction end may stem from a read error. This chain uses TRBV6-5 with TRBJ1-2, with D possibly TRBD1 on 6 matching bases. This CDR3 has 12 residues. CDR1 is MNHEY and CDR2 is SVGAGI in the germline V gene. The CDR3 nucleotides read TGTACCAGCAGGTCAGGGGAGTTCGGCTACACCTTC. Translating gives CTSRSGEFGYTF.

V and J are TRBV6-1 and TRBJ2-3; TRBD1 is a possible D gene (6 bases). The CDR3 sequence is 15 residues long. With 1 base removed from V and 2 bases from J, the gap between germline ends came to 10 bases. The germline CDR1 and CDR2 sequences are MNHNS and SASEGT. CDR3 residues: CASSEVDRSTDTQYF. CDR3 DNA sequence: TGTGCCAGCAGTGAAGTAGACAGGTCCACAGATACGCAGTATTTT.

Only one count was recorded for this clone. The chain couples TRBV2 to TRBJ1-3; a weak D match, TRBD1 (5 bases). The V gene lost 6 bases and the J gene lost 0 bases, with 12 bases spanning the gap. This CDR3 comprises 15 residues. Germline CDR1 and CDR2: SNHLY and FYNNEI. The CDR3 sequence is CASSPRGFSGNTIYF. As DNA, the CDR3 is TGTGCCAGCAGCCCCCGGGGCTTCTCTGGAAACACCATATATTTT.